Reported below is one T cell receptor (beta chain). Its ends do not fully match the called genes, so a read error is possible. A J-beta primer mix and a sample-barcoded 5' primer were used in a second PCR of about 7 to 12 cycles. In TCRdb, the 5' RACE reads were re-called with MiXCR into one record per CDR3 protein. The table has 600,000 or so distinct CDR3 sequences, about 21% seen once. The source of the sample is a study of blood T cells in healthy people across ages. This CDR3 is built from 15 residues. Germline V lookup: CDR1 SQVTM, CDR2 ANQGSEA. The chain joins TRBV29-1 to TRBJ2-1, with 8 positions matching TRBD1. This receptor was identified in a man aged 70-80 years in good health. Source material: blood. CDR3 residues: CSVNADRALRNGQFF. CDR3 sequence (DNA): TGCAGCGTTAACGCGGACAGGGCCCTTAGGAATGGGCAGTTCTTC.